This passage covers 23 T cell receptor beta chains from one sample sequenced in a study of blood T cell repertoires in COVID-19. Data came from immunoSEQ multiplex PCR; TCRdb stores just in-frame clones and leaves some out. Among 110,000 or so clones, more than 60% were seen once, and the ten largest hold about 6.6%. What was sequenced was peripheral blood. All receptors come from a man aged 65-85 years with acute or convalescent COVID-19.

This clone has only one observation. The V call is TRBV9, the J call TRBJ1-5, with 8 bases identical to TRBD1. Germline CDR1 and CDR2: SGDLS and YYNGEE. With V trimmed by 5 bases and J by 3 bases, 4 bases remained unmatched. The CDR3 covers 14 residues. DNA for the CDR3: TGTGCCAGCAGTCGGACAGGGTACAATCAGCCCCAGCATTTT. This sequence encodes CASSRTGYNQPQHF.

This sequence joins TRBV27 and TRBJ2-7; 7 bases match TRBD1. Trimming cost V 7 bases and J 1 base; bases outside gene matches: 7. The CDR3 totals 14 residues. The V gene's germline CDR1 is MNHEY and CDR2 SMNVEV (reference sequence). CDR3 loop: CASTGTGASYEQYF. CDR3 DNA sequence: TGTGCCAGCACCGGCACAGGGGCGTCCTACGAGCAGTACTTC.

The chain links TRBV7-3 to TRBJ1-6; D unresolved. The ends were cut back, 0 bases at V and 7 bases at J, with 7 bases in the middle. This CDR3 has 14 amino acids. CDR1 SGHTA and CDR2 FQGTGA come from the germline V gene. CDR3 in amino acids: CASSLTLANSPLHF. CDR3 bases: TGTGCCAGCAGCTTAACGTTGGCAAATTCACCCCTCCACTTT.

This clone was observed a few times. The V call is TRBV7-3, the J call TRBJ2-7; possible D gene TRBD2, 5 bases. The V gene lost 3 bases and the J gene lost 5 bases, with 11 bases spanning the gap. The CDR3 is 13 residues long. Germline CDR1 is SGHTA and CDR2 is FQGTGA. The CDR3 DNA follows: TGTGCCAGCAGCTTGAGGGTCCGCGACGAGCAGTACTTC. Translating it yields CASSLRVRDEQYF.

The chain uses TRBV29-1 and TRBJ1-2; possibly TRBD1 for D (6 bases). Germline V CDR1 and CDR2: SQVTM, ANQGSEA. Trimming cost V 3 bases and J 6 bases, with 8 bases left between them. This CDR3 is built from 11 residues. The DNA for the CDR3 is TGCAGCGTTGACAGGGGCAATGGCTACACCTTC. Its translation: CSVDRGNGYTF.

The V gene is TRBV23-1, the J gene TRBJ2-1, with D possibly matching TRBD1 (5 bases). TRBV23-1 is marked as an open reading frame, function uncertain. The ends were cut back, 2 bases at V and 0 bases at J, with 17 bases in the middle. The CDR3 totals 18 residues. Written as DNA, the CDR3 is TGCGCCAGCAGTCAAATAGGATTGGGGCTAAGCTCCTACAATGAGCAGTTCTTC. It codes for CASSQIGLGLSSYNEQFF.

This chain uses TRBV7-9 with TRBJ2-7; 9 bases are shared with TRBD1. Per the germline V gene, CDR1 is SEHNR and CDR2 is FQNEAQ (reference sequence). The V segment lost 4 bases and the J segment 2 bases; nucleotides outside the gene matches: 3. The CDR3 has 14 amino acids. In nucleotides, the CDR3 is TGTGCCAGCAGCTCGGACAGGGGTACCTACGAGCAGTACTTC. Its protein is CASSSDRGTYEQYF.

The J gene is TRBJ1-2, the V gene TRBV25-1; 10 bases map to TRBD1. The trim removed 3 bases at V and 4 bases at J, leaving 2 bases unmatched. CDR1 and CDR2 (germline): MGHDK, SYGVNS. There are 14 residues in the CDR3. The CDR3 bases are TGTGCCAGCAGTGAGACAGGGGGCTCCTATGGCTACACCTTC. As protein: CASSETGGSYGYTF.

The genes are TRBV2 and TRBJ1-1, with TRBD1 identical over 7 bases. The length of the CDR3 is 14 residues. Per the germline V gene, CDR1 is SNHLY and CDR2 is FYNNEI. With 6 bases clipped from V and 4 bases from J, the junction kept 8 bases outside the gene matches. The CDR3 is CASRGTQGTTEAFF. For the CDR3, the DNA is TGTGCCAGCAGGGGAACACAGGGGACCACTGAAGCTTTCTTT.

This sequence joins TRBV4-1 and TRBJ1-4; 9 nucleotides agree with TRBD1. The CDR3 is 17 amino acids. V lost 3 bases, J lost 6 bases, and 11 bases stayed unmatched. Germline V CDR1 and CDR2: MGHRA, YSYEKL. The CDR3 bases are TGCGCCAGCAGCCAGGGGACGGGACAGGGCATTTATGAAAAACTGTTTTTT. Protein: CASSQGTGQGIYEKLFF.

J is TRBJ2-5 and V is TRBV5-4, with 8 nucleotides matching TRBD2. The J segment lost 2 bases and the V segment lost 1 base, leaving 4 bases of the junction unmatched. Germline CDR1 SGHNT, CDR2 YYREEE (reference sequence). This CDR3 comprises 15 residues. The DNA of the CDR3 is TGTGCCAGCAGCTTGAACGGGGGGGTACAAGAGACCCAGTACTTC. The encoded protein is CASSLNGGVQETQYF.

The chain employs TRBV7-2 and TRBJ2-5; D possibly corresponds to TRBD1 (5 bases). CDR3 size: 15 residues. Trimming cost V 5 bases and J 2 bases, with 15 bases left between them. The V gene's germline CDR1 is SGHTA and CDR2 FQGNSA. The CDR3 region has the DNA TGTGCCAGCAGCCCGATGAAGGGGCGGCAAGAGACCCAGTACTTC. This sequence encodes CASSPMKGRQETQYF.

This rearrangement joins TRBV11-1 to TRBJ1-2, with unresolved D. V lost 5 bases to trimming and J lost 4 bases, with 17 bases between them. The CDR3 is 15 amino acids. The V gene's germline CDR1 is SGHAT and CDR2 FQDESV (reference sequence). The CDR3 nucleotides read TGTGCCAGCAGCCCACACCCGGCGGATAGCTATGGCTACACCTTC. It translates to CASSPHPADSYGYTF.

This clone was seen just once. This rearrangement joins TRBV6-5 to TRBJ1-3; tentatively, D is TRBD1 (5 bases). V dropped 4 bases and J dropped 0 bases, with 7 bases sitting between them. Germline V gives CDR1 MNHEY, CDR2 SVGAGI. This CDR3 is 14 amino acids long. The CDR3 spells CASSSGGSGNTIYF. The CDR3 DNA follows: TGTGCCAGCAGTTCCGGGGGCTCTGGAAACACCATATATTTT.

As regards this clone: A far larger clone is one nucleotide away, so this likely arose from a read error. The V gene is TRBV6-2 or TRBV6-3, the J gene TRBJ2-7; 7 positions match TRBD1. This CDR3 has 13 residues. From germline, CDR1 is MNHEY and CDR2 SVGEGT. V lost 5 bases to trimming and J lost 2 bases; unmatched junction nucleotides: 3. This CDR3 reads CASSRDSPYEQYF. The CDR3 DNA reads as TGTGCCAGCAGTCGGGACAGTCCCTACGAGCAGTACTTC.

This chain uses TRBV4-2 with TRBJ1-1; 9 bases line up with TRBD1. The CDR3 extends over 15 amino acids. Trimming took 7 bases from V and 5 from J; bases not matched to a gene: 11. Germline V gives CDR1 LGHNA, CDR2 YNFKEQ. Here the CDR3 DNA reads TGTGCCAGCAACTCTTACAGGGGGCGGCATACTGAAGCTTTCTTT. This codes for CASNSYRGRHTEAFF.

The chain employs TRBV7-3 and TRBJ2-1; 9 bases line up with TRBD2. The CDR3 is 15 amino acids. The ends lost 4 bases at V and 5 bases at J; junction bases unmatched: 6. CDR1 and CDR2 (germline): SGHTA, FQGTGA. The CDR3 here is CASSSASGVHNEQFF. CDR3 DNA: TGTGCCAGCAGCTCCGCTAGCGGGGTACACAATGAGCAGTTCTTC.

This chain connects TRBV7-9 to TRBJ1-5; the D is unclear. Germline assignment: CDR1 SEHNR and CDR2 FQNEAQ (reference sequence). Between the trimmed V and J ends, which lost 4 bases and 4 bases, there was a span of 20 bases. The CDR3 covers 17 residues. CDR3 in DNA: TGTGCCAGCAGCTCAGCCAGCGGTGCGGAAGGGAATCAGCCCCAGCATTTT. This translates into CASSSASGAEGNQPQHF.

CDR3 residues: CASSIVSVEKLFF. For the CDR3, the DNA is TGTGCCAGTAGTATTGTATCAGTTGAAAAACTGTTTTTT. The chain couples TRBV19 to TRBJ1-4; unclear D gene. The germline V gene encodes CDR1 LNHDA and CDR2 SQIVND (reference sequence). Trimming shortened V by 3 bases and J by 7 bases, and 9 bases separated the two germline ends. The CDR3 runs to 13 residues.

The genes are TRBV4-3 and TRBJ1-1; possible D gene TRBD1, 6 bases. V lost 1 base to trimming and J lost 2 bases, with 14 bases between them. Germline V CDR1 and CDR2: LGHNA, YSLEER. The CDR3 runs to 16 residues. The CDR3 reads CASSQGPGGLNTEAFF. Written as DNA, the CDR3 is TGCGCCAGCAGCCAAGGCCCGGGGGGCCTAAACACTGAAGCTTTCTTT.

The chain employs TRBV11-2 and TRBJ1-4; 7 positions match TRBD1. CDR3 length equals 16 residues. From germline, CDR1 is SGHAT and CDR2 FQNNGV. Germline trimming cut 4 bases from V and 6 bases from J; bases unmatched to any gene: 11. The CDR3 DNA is TGTGCCAGCAGCTCCTATCCCTCAGGGGGAGATGAAAAACTGTTTTTT. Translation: CASSSYPSGGDEKLFF.

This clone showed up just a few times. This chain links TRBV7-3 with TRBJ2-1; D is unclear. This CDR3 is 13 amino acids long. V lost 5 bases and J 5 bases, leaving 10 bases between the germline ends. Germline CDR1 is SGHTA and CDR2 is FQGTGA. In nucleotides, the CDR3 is TGTGCCAGCAGCCCTACTATAAACAATGAGCAGTTCTTC. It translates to CASSPTINNEQFF.

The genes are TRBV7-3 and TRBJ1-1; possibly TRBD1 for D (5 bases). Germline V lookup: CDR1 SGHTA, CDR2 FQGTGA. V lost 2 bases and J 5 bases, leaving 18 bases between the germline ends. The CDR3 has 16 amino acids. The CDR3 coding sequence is TGTGCCAGCAGCTTACACCCTGCAGGGTTGACGACTGAAGCTTTCTTT. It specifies CASSLHPAGLTTEAFF.